This T cell receptor beta chain was sequenced in a study of radiation and T cells in renal cell carcinoma. The time point here: blood 4 weeks post-SBRT, at nephrectomy. Treatment in this sample: 15 Gy SBRT to primary tumor, nephrectomy 4 weeks later. Clear cell pathology was present in this patient's renal cell carcinoma. Germline V gene data show CDR1 as LNHDA and CDR2 as SQIVND (reference sequence). V lost 8 bases to trimming and J lost 0 bases, with 13 bases between them. There are 14 residues in the CDR3. Profiling relied on immunoSEQ multiplex PCR, and the TCRdb table lists in-frame clones only, not all of them. The sample lists tens of thousands of clones, around four fifths seen once, with 9.4% in the top ten.

This sequence was found in a man aged 50-59 years with renal cell carcinoma. The starting material was blood, obtained from a patient whose treatment included radiotherapy and nephrectomy. This chain uses TRBV19 with TRBJ1-2; D uncertain. This chain's CDR3 is CASRRSESNYGYTF. The CDR3 DNA is TGTGCCAGTCGTAGATCGGAGTCTAACTATGGCTACACCTTC.